Listed below are T cell receptor beta chains from one sample, sequenced in a study of blood T cell repertoires in COVID-19. Measured with immunoSEQ multiplex PCR; TCRdb has only the in-frame clones, and not every one. The data show fewer than 90,000 clones, approximately 86% seen once. Sequencing used peripheral blood. These receptors were collected from a male donor with acute or convalescent COVID-19. CDR3s leave out the opening cysteine and the closing phenylalanine or tryptophan. Each record gives: clone size, J gene, V gene, CDR3 protein. Expanded clones are given a class, and other clones once, few, many or no size at all.

- | TRBJ2-3 | TRBV7-9 | ASTPLDTQY
once | TRBJ2-2 | TRBV5-1 | ASSWGQGAGELF
- | TRBJ2-1 | TRBV3-1/TRBV3-2 | ASRGTGNNEQF
- | TRBJ1-5 | TRBV19 | ASSIEGVGQPQH
- | TRBJ2-3 | TRBV12-5 | ASGLGTGGITDTQY
- | TRBJ2-7 | TRBV30 | AWSIQTYEQY
- | TRBJ1-4 | TRBV6-5 | ASSYSRGFGEKLF
- | TRBJ2-5 | TRBV7-2 | ASSFRLAGPAGGY
once | TRBJ2-1 | TRBV5-4 | ASSAEVDPSYNEQF
once | TRBJ2-7 | TRBV5-1 | ASSLTGFPQY
- | TRBJ1-6 | TRBV6-1 | ASSEDTDRPLH
- | TRBJ2-7 | TRBV21-1 | ASSKGPSGGPYEQY
- | TRBJ1-4 | TRBV5-6 | ASTLGAAEEKLF
few | TRBJ1-1 | TRBV18 | ASSPRQGSTEAF
- | TRBJ2-1 | TRBV6-5 | ASKLAGGYNEQF
- | TRBJ1-6 | TRBV2 | ASSVLGGDSPLH
- | TRBJ1-1 | TRBV19 | ASNNPRRTEAF
- | TRBJ2-2 | TRBV19 | ASKPGQTNTGELF
- | TRBJ1-1 | TRBV19 | ASSQRGSTEAF
- | TRBJ2-5 | TRBV11-3 | ASSLGGGQSGTQY
few | TRBJ2-7 | TRBV15 | ATSRGLSSYEQY
- | TRBJ1-4 | TRBV7-6 | ASSLREGREKLF